The 26 T cell receptor beta chains below all came from one sample that was sequenced in a study of T cell changes during pregnancy in multiple sclerosis. Data came from immunoSEQ multiplex PCR; TCRdb stores just in-frame clones and leaves some out. The table has more than 80,000 clones, 90% to 95% seen once; the top ten hold around 1%. The material sequenced was peripheral blood, taken in the second trimester of pregnancy. These receptors all come from a female donor with multiple sclerosis, enrolled in a pregnancy study.

The chain recombines TRBV7-9 with TRBJ2-2; TRBD2 might be the D (5 bases). Trimming shortened V by 1 base and J by 7 bases, and 10 bases separated the two germline ends. Per the germline V gene, CDR1 is SEHNR and CDR2 is FQNEAQ (reference sequence). The CDR3 has 14 amino acids. The CDR3 sequence is CASSLVGRGGELFF. The CDR3 DNA is TGTGCCAGCAGCTTAGTCGGTCGGGGCGGGGAGCTGTTTTTT.

The chain recombines TRBV27 with TRBJ2-7; D is possibly TRBD2 (6 bases). V gave up 5 bases and J gave up 2 bases, with 13 bases separating them. This CDR3 region has 14 residues. Germline CDR1 reads MNHEY; CDR2 reads SMNVEV (reference sequence). CDR3 sequence (DNA): TGTGCCAGCAGTCTTAGCGGATTAACCTACGAGCAGTACTTC. As protein: CASSLSGLTYEQYF.

The chain employs TRBV27 and TRBJ2-7, with a weak D call TRBD1 (5 bases). Germline V gene data show CDR1 as MNHEY and CDR2 as SMNVEV (reference sequence). The CDR3 covers 13 residues. V dropped 7 bases and J dropped 6 bases, with 16 bases sitting between them. The CDR3 here is CASKGVMGSEQYF. Written as DNA, the CDR3 is TGTGCCAGCAAAGGGGTGATGGGATCCGAGCAGTACTTC.

This clone was found once. The V and J genes are TRBV4-1 and TRBJ2-6; D not resolved. Trimming stripped 4 bases from V and 3 bases from J, with 10 bases between. The CDR3 contains 15 residues. Germline lookup yields CDR1 MGHRA and CDR2 YSYEKL. The CDR3 protein is CASSRVVFGANVLTF. The CDR3 DNA follows: TGCGCCAGCAGCCGAGTCGTGTTTGGGGCCAACGTCCTGACTTTC.

The chain has TRBV28 and TRBJ2-1, with 10 bases fitting TRBD2. CDR1 is MDHEN, CDR2 SYDVKM, per germline. The CDR3 loop spans 15 amino acids. V lost 5 bases and J lost 9; bases outside the gene matches: 10. The CDR3 region is CASSPSSGRVGEQFF. In DNA form, the CDR3 reads TGTGCCAGCAGTCCCTCAAGCGGGAGGGTCGGTGAGCAGTTCTTC.

This chain uses TRBV2 with TRBJ2-7, with 11 bases aligning to TRBD1. CDR3 length: 14 amino acids. Trimming took 8 bases from V and 7 from J; bases not matched to a gene: 10. Per the germline V gene, CDR1 is SNHLY and CDR2 is FYNNEI. The DNA of the CDR3 is TGTGCCAGCGGCCGGGACAGGGGGTTTGGGGAGCAGTACTTC. It yields the protein CASGRDRGFGEQYF.

This chain's CDR3 is CASSQRDRSFEQYF. CDR3 bases: TGTGCCAGCAGCCAAAGAGACAGGTCGTTCGAGCAGTACTTC. The chain combines TRBV7-9 with TRBJ2-7, with D tentatively TRBD1 (6 bases). Germline loops: CDR1 SEHNR, CDR2 FQNEAQ (reference sequence). The CDR3 consists of 14 residues. The ends were cut back, 5 bases at V and 6 bases at J, with 17 bases in the middle.

In this sample, this clone turned up once. The chain recombines TRBV6-5 with TRBJ2-7, with a tentative D call TRBD2 (6 bases). Germline-derived CDR1 and CDR2 are MNHEY and SVGAGI. The length of the CDR3 is 14 residues. With 6 bases removed from V and 4 bases from J, the gap between germline ends came to 16 bases. Written as DNA, the CDR3 is TGTGCCAGCAGCACCTCGGGACTTTCTTACGAGCAGTACTTC. It specifies CASSTSGLSYEQYF.

The genes are TRBV5-1 and TRBJ1-4; 8 bases fit TRBD1. This CDR3 region has 13 residues. The germline gives CDR1 SGHRS, CDR2 YFSETQ. V was clipped by 0 bases and J by 13 bases; unmatched bases: 5. CDR3 region: CASSLVDRARLFF. The CDR3, as DNA: TGCGCCAGCAGCTTGGTGGACAGGGCTAGACTGTTTTTT.

This chain links TRBV18 with TRBJ1-1; a possible D gene is TRBD1 (5 bases). Trimming pared 3 bases from V and 1 base from J, leaving 6 bases between. CDR1 and CDR2 (germline): KGHSH, LQKENI. The CDR3 totals 13 residues. The CDR3 DNA sequence: TGTGCCAGCTCACCCGGACAGAACACTGAAGCTTTCTTT. Its translation is CASSPGQNTEAFF.

The chain employs TRBV9 and TRBJ2-2, with 10 bases matching TRBD2. The germline CDR1 and CDR2 sequences are SGDLS and YYNGEE. This CDR3 is built from 16 residues. The J segment lost 6 bases and the V segment lost 0 bases, leaving 5 bases of the junction unmatched. DNA for the CDR3: TGTGCCAGCAGCGTAGAGGCTAGCGGGAGTCCCGGGGAGCTGTTTTTT. Protein sequence: CASSVEASGSPGELFF.

The gene calls are TRBV9 and TRBJ2-7; TRBD1 agrees at 11 bases. The CDR3 spans 17 residues. J lost 2 bases, V lost 7 bases, and 14 bases had no gene match. Per the germline V gene, CDR1 is SGDLS and CDR2 is YYNGEE. The CDR3 DNA reads TGTGCCAGCGAGCCCGGGACAGGGGGAGGGCCACCCTACGAGCAGTACTTC. Amino acid sequence: CASEPGTGGGPPYEQYF.

The V and J genes are TRBV28 and TRBJ1-4, with D possibly matching TRBD1 (6 bases). Trimming removed 5 bases from V and 7 bases from J, with 17 bases in between. CDR1 is MDHEN, CDR2 SYDVKM, per germline. This CDR3 contains 15 residues. CDR3 amino acids: CASSPTLSRGEKLFF. CDR3 nucleotides: TGTGCCAGCAGTCCCACACTAAGCAGGGGTGAAAAACTGTTTTTT.

The chain is built from TRBV10-3 and TRBJ2-1; tentative D call: TRBD1 (6 bases). CDR1 ENHRY and CDR2 SYGVKD come from the germline V gene. The CDR3 totals 16 residues. V was clipped by 3 bases and J by 0 bases, with 12 bases between them. CDR3: CAISDSGTSSYNEQFF. The CDR3 nucleotides read TGTGCCATCAGTGATTCGGGGACAAGCTCCTACAATGAGCAGTTCTTC.

V usage is TRBV4-2 and J usage is TRBJ1-1; 8 positions match TRBD1. The CDR3 totals 15 residues. Trimming removed 1 base from V and 6 bases from J; junction bases left unmatched: 7. Germline CDR1 LGHNA, CDR2 YNFKEQ. Written as DNA, the CDR3 is TGTGCCAGCAGCCAAGCCGGGGCAGGGGGCGCTGAAGCTTTCTTT. Amino acids: CASSQAGAGGAEAFF.

The V and J genes are TRBV7-8 and TRBJ2-2; the match to TRBD1 covers 10 bases. The length of the CDR3 is 18 residues. V shed 3 bases and J 6 bases; nucleotides not matched to a gene: 13. From germline, CDR1 is SGHVS and CDR2 FQNEAQ. The chain's CDR3 is CASSLGQGRVGRAGELFF. Here the CDR3 DNA reads TGTGCCAGCAGCTTGGGACAGGGGCGAGTGGGAAGGGCCGGGGAGCTGTTTTTT.

This rearrangement joins TRBV7-2 to TRBJ1-1; weak D call: TRBD1 (5 bases). V was shortened by 4 bases and J by 4 bases, with 16 bases between the two germline ends. The CDR3 has 15 amino acids. CDR1 SGHTA and CDR2 FQGNSA come from the germline V gene. CDR3 region: CASSYGTRGTTEAFF. DNA of the CDR3: TGTGCCAGCAGCTATGGGACGCGGGGGACCACTGAAGCTTTCTTT.

J is TRBJ1-2 and V is TRBV6-6; weak D call: TRBD1 (6 bases). The CDR3 extends over 15 amino acids. V lost 7 bases, J lost 2 bases, and 17 bases lay in between. Per germline, CDR1 MNHNY and CDR2 SVGAGI (reference sequence). In DNA, the CDR3 is TGTGCCAGCAACCGCCCGGGACAACTGAACTATGGCTACACCTTC. This encodes CASNRPGQLNYGYTF.

This chain links TRBV10-1 with TRBJ1-5; D gene ambiguous. Germline-derived CDR1 and CDR2 are WNHNN and SYGVQD (reference sequence). Trimming removed 6 bases at V and 6 bases at J, with 12 bases between. This CDR3 has 13 amino acids. The CDR3 protein is CASSLAGSQPQHF. In DNA form, the CDR3 reads TGCGCCAGCAGCCTGGCGGGGAGTCAGCCCCAGCATTTT.

V and J are TRBV18 and TRBJ2-1; 11 bases fit TRBD1. The CDR3 has 17 residues. V gave up 4 bases and J gave up 5 bases; unmatched junction bases: 10. Germline V gene lookup returns CDR1 KGHSH and CDR2 LQKENI. The CDR3 sequence: CASSQHPGQGANNEQFF. The DNA for the CDR3 is TGTGCCAGCTCACAACATCCTGGACAGGGGGCGAACAATGAGCAGTTCTTC.

The chain has TRBV5-1 and TRBJ2-6; 9 bases fit TRBD2. The CDR3 is made up of 18 amino acids. Germline CDR1 SGHRS, CDR2 YFSETQ. J gave up 2 bases and V 0 bases, and 6 bases lay outside the gene matches. CDR3 protein: CASSLDRREGPGANVLTF. CDR3 DNA: TGCGCCAGCAGCTTGGATAGGCGGGAGGGCCCTGGGGCCAACGTCCTGACTTTC. The full variable domain, in which reference TRBV5-1 and TRBJ2-6 provide the parts outside the CDR3, is KAGVTQTPRYLIKTRGQQVTLSCSPISGHRSVSWYQQTPGQGLQFLFEYFSETQRNKGNFPGRFSGRQFSNSRSEMNVSTLELGDSALYLCASSLDRREGPGANVLTFGAGSRLTVL.

V usage is TRBV5-8 and J usage is TRBJ1-2; D is unclear. The CDR3 covers 15 residues. Germline values: CDR1 SGHTS, CDR2 YDEGEE. V lost 0 bases and J lost 7, with 16 bases in between. CDR3 nucleotides: TGTGCCAGCAGCTTGGTATCGTTCCTGGAGGTTGGCTACACCTTC. Its protein is CASSLVSFLEVGYTF.

The CDR3 protein is CASSGGSTDTQYF. The CDR3 DNA is TGTGCCAGCAGCGGAGGGAGCACAGATACGCAGTATTTT. The gene calls are TRBV5-4 and TRBJ2-3; possible D gene TRBD2, 6 bases. The germline V gene encodes CDR1 SGHNT and CDR2 YYREEE (reference sequence). The CDR3 is 13 amino acids. V was trimmed by 4 bases and J by 0 bases, leaving 6 bases between them.

The table lists this clone with a few counts. Other DNA sequences in the sample encode the same CDR3. This chain links TRBV2 with TRBJ1-4, with a tentative D call TRBD1 (6 bases). V lost 7 bases to trimming and J lost 8 bases, with 11 bases between them. The CDR3 is 12 residues long. Germline loops: CDR1 SNHLY, CDR2 FYNNEI. This chain's CDR3 is CASTDSLEKLFF. DNA for the CDR3: TGTGCCAGCACGGACAGCCTCGAAAAACTGTTTTTT.

The chain carries TRBV6-4 and TRBJ2-7; 7 positions agree with TRBD2. Germline CDR1 is MRHNA and CDR2 is SNTAGT. V lost 5 bases, J lost 3 bases, and 10 bases stayed unmatched. The CDR3 is 15 residues long. Written as DNA, the CDR3 is TGTGCCAGCAGTTTAGAAGGCGGGAGTATCTACGAGCAGTACTTC. Residues: CASSLEGGSIYEQYF.

This clone was detected once. The chain employs TRBV27 and TRBJ1-1; D is unresolved. Germline loops: CDR1 MNHEY, CDR2 SMNVEV (reference sequence). V was pared by 3 bases and J by 7 bases, with 12 bases between. This CDR3 region has 13 residues. The CDR3 DNA follows: TGTGCCAGCAGTTTGACACCTGCGAATGAAGCTTTCTTT. Protein product: CASSLTPANEAFF.